This T cell receptor beta chain was sequenced for a study of T-cell reconstitution after alpha-beta-depleted transplantation in children. Findings and limits, study-wide: As was reported, about two months after transplant, alpha-beta T cells came from several hundred expanded graft clones.

This sample's TCRbeta library carried unique molecular identifier barcodes. Via MiXCR, TCRdb re-called the PCR reads, giving one row per CDR3 protein. The data show hundreds of thousands of distinct CDR3 sequences, under 8.5% seen once. The CDR3 runs to 13 residues. V was pared by 2 bases and J by 5 bases, with 9 bases between. From germline, CDR1 is LGHNT and CDR2 FRNRAP. This clonotype was counted only a few times. What it binds is not known. The chain couples TRBV12-5 to TRBJ1-2; weak D call: TRBD1 (5 bases). The source material was PBMCs, mostly from graft donor cells, sampled 360 days after TCRalphabeta/CD19-depleted stem cell transplant. This clonotype was sampled from a male patient aged 2 to 9 who had a stem cell transplant for acute myeloid leukemia, so the T cells may come from the graft donor. The DNA for the CDR3 is TGTGCTAGTGGTTTGTGGGCAGGGTATGGCTACACCTTC. Translating it yields CASGLWAGYGYTF.